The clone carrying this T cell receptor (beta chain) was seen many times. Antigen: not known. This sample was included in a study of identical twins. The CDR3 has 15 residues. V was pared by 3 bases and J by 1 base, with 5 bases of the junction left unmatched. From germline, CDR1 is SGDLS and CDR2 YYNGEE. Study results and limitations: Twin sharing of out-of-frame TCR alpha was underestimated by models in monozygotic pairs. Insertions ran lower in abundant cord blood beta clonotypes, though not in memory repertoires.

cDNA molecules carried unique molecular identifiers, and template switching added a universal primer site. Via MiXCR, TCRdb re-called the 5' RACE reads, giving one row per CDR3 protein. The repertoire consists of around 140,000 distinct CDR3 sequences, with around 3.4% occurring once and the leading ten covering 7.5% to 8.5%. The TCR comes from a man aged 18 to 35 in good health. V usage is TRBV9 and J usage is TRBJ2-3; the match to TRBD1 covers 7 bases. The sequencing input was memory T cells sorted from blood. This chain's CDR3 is CASSGGGDGTDTQYF. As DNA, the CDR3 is TGTGCCAGCAGCGGAGGGGGCGACGGCACAGATACGCAGTATTTT.